A selection of T cell receptor beta chains follows, all from one sample in a study of human T cells and chemical hapten exposure. TCRdb re-called the RACE reads with MiXCR, one entry per CDR3 protein. The repertoire holds 130,000 or so distinct CDR3 sequences, roughly 9% seen once, with approximately 2% in the top ten. The sequenced sample was whole blood. The receptors here all came from a male donor in good health. Some clones in this sample may be carry-over from other donors' samples. Both conserved end residues are part of each CDR3. Fields, in order: D gene, clone size, V gene, J gene, CDR3 DNA, CDR3 protein. A D gene is named only where the DNA matches it firmly. Clone size is shown for a subset of rows, as once, few, many or a class of expanded clone.

d_call: .; clone_size: .; v_call: TRBV29-1; j_call: TRBJ2-3; cdr3_nt: TGCAGCGTTGAGGGGCAGTCTAGCACAGATACGCAGTATTTT; cdr3_aa: CSVEGQSSTDTQYF
d_call: TRBD1; clone_size: .; v_call: TRBV25-1; j_call: TRBJ2-1; cdr3_nt: TGTGCCAGCGGGGAGGGACAGGGGGGATACAATGAGCAGTTCTTC; cdr3_aa: CASGEGQGGYNEQFF
d_call: .; clone_size: .; v_call: TRBV25-1; j_call: TRBJ1-4; cdr3_nt: TGTGCCAGCAGTGAAGGGGCGGAAGCAACTAATGAAAAACTGTTTTTT; cdr3_aa: CASSEGAEATNEKLFF
d_call: .; clone_size: few; v_call: TRBV3-1; j_call: TRBJ1-1; cdr3_nt: TGTGCCAGCAGCCACGACGGGGCCTTGAACACTGAAGCTTTCTTT; cdr3_aa: CASSHDGALNTEAFF
d_call: .; clone_size: .; v_call: TRBV3-1; j_call: TRBJ2-1; cdr3_nt: TGTGCCAGCAGCCAAGAAGGTGGGACGACCGCATCCGGGCAGTTCTTC; cdr3_aa: CASSQEGGTTASGQFF
d_call: TRBD2; clone_size: many; v_call: TRBV24-1; j_call: TRBJ2-1; cdr3_nt: TGTGCCACCAGTGATTCGGGGGGAGGGAGTATGGATGAGCAGTTCTTC; cdr3_aa: CATSDSGGGSMDEQFF
d_call: TRBD1; clone_size: .; v_call: TRBV6-5; j_call: TRBJ1-5; cdr3_nt: TGTGCCAGCAGTCCCAAAGGGAGCGGGACAGGTAGAGATCAGCCCCAGCATTTT; cdr3_aa: CASSPKGSGTGRDQPQHF
d_call: .; clone_size: .; v_call: TRBV6-5; j_call: TRBJ2-1; cdr3_nt: TGTGCCAGCAGTCTCACTCCCAATGAGCAGTTCTTC; cdr3_aa: CASSLTPNEQFF
d_call: TRBD1; clone_size: .; v_call: TRBV5-4; j_call: TRBJ2-7; cdr3_nt: TGTGCCAGCAGCTTCCTTTACAGGGGGAACGAGCAGTACTTC; cdr3_aa: CASSFLYRGNEQYF
d_call: TRBD2; clone_size: few; v_call: TRBV19; j_call: TRBJ2-1; cdr3_nt: TGTGCCAGTACCCAGCGGGAGGCCTCCTACAATGAGCAGTTCTTC; cdr3_aa: CASTQREASYNEQFF
d_call: .; clone_size: many; v_call: TRBV20-1; j_call: TRBJ2-7; cdr3_nt: TGCAGTGCTAGAGTCCGAGGAACCTACGAGCAGTACTTC; cdr3_aa: CSARVRGTYEQYF
d_call: .; clone_size: many; v_call: TRBV2; j_call: TRBJ1-2; cdr3_nt: TGTGCCAGCAGTGGCTTACGGGCTCCAAACTATGGCTACACCTTC; cdr3_aa: CASSGLRAPNYGYTF
d_call: TRBD1; clone_size: .; v_call: TRBV12-5; j_call: TRBJ1-1; cdr3_nt: TGTGCTAGTGGTTTGGCCGACAGGGGGGAAACTGAAGCTTTCTTT; cdr3_aa: CASGLADRGETEAFF
d_call: TRBD2; clone_size: few; v_call: TRBV2; j_call: TRBJ2-7; cdr3_nt: TGTGCCAGCAGGGGACTAGCGGGAGGGCCTGCGGGGTCCTACGAGCAGTACTTC; cdr3_aa: CASRGLAGGPAGSYEQYF
d_call: TRBD2; clone_size: few; v_call: TRBV12-3/TRBV12-4; j_call: TRBJ2-3; cdr3_nt: TGTGCCAGCAGTTTAGGGCTAGCGGGAGGCACCACGCAGTATTTT; cdr3_aa: CASSLGLAGGTTQYF
d_call: .; clone_size: many; v_call: TRBV20-1; j_call: TRBJ1-5; cdr3_nt: TGCAGTGCTGGAAGAGATTATAGCAATCAGCCCCAGCATTTT; cdr3_aa: CSAGRDYSNQPQHF
d_call: .; clone_size: many; v_call: TRBV6-1; j_call: TRBJ2-7; cdr3_nt: TGTGCCAGCAGTGATTGGCGGGGATCGCGGTACTTC; cdr3_aa: CASSDWRGSRYF
d_call: .; clone_size: .; v_call: TRBV4-1; j_call: TRBJ2-7; cdr3_nt: TGCGCCAGCAGCCTTGGACAGCTCCAGTACTTC; cdr3_aa: CASSLGQLQYF
d_call: .; clone_size: few; v_call: TRBV7-9; j_call: TRBJ2-1; cdr3_nt: TGTGCCAGCAGCTCCCCGGCCGGCAATGAGCAGTTCTTC; cdr3_aa: CASSSPAGNEQFF
d_call: TRBD2; clone_size: .; v_call: TRBV5-5; j_call: TRBJ2-7; cdr3_nt: TGTGCCAGCAGCTTGGGAACCCCACCAGGACTAGCGGGAGGTCTTCGGTACGAGCAGTACTTC; cdr3_aa: CASSLGTPPGLAGGLRYEQYF
d_call: TRBD2; clone_size: few; v_call: TRBV20-1; j_call: TRBJ2-4; cdr3_nt: TGCAGTGCTTGGGACTACTATTCATCCCTAGCCAAAAACATTCAGTACTTC; cdr3_aa: CSAWDYYSSLAKNIQYF
d_call: .; clone_size: .; v_call: TRBV14; j_call: TRBJ2-1; cdr3_nt: TGTGCCAGCAGCACGCGGGACAATGAGCAGTTCTTC; cdr3_aa: CASSTRDNEQFF
d_call: TRBD2; clone_size: .; v_call: TRBV12-3/TRBV12-4; j_call: TRBJ2-2; cdr3_nt: TGTGCCAGCAGATCCCGACTAGCGGGGGCGAACACCGGGGAGCTGTTTTTT; cdr3_aa: CASRSRLAGANTGELFF
d_call: .; clone_size: many; v_call: TRBV7-8; j_call: TRBJ2-1; cdr3_nt: TGTGCCAGCAGCTTAGGGGTAGAAGAGCAGTTCTTC; cdr3_aa: CASSLGVEEQFF
d_call: .; clone_size: many; v_call: TRBV7-6; j_call: TRBJ1-5; cdr3_nt: TGTGCCAGCAGCTTAAGTATGAGACAGCCCCAGCATTTT; cdr3_aa: CASSLSMRQPQHF
d_call: .; clone_size: few; v_call: TRBV11-1; j_call: TRBJ2-2; cdr3_nt: TGTGCCAGCAGCTTAGCGGGAGGCCCGACCGGGGAGCTGTTTTTT; cdr3_aa: CASSLAGGPTGELFF
d_call: .; clone_size: .; v_call: TRBV3-1; j_call: TRBJ1-1; cdr3_nt: TGTGCCAGCAGCCAAGCTCCGAACACTGAAGCTTTCTTT; cdr3_aa: CASSQAPNTEAFF
d_call: .; clone_size: few; v_call: TRBV5-1; j_call: TRBJ2-5; cdr3_nt: TGCGCCAGCAGCCGGGGAAGGGTAATCGAAGAGACCCAGTACTTC; cdr3_aa: CASSRGRVIEETQYF
d_call: .; clone_size: .; v_call: TRBV6-2/TRBV6-3; j_call: TRBJ2-7; cdr3_nt: TGTGCCAGCAGTTACTCGAAATACCGAAGGGGGTACGAGCAGTACTTC; cdr3_aa: CASSYSKYRRGYEQYF
d_call: .; clone_size: few; v_call: TRBV10-3; j_call: TRBJ2-7; cdr3_nt: TGTGCCATCAGTGAGTCAGACGGATACGAGCAGTACTTC; cdr3_aa: CAISESDGYEQYF
d_call: TRBD1; clone_size: many; v_call: TRBV5-5; j_call: TRBJ2-1; cdr3_nt: TGTGCCAGCAGCTGGACAGGGATCTCCTACAATGAGCAGTTCTTC; cdr3_aa: CASSWTGISYNEQFF
d_call: .; clone_size: few; v_call: TRBV7-2; j_call: TRBJ2-2; cdr3_nt: TGTGCCAGCAGCTTCCTCGGGACACACACCGGGGAGCTGTTTTTT; cdr3_aa: CASSFLGTHTGELFF
d_call: TRBD2; clone_size: .; v_call: TRBV4-2; j_call: TRBJ2-1; cdr3_nt: TGTGCCAGCAGCCAAGTCAGGCCCCTAGCGGTAGACAATGAGCAGTTCTTC; cdr3_aa: CASSQVRPLAVDNEQFF
d_call: .; clone_size: .; v_call: TRBV20-1; j_call: TRBJ2-7; cdr3_nt: TGCAGTGCTGTTGGGAACGCCTACGAGCAGTACTTC; cdr3_aa: CSAVGNAYEQYF
d_call: .; clone_size: many; v_call: TRBV20-1; j_call: TRBJ1-5; cdr3_nt: TGCAGTGCTCGGGACGTTTTTGATAGCAATCAGCCCCAGCATTTT; cdr3_aa: CSARDVFDSNQPQHF
d_call: .; clone_size: .; v_call: TRBV12-3/TRBV12-4; j_call: TRBJ2-1; cdr3_nt: TGTGCCAGCACCTCAGGGGAAAGCTCCTACAATGAGCAGTTCTTC; cdr3_aa: CASTSGESSYNEQFF
d_call: .; clone_size: .; v_call: TRBV7-2; j_call: TRBJ2-5; cdr3_nt: TGTGCCAGCAGCATCCACAGGGAACAGACCCAGTACTTC; cdr3_aa: CASSIHREQTQYF
d_call: .; clone_size: many; v_call: TRBV7-8; j_call: TRBJ1-1; cdr3_nt: TGTGCCAGCAGCTTAGATGGCTTAGGGACTGAAGCTTTCTTT; cdr3_aa: CASSLDGLGTEAFF
d_call: TRBD1; clone_size: many; v_call: TRBV11-2; j_call: TRBJ1-2; cdr3_nt: TGTGCCAGCAGTCCCGGGACAGGGGGTAGTGGCTACACCTTC; cdr3_aa: CASSPGTGGSGYTF
d_call: .; clone_size: .; v_call: TRBV3-1; j_call: TRBJ2-3; cdr3_nt: TGTGCCAGCAGCCAAGACCAGACAGGTTTGGACCCCACAGATACGCAGTATTTT; cdr3_aa: CASSQDQTGLDPTDTQYF
d_call: .; clone_size: few; v_call: TRBV6-5; j_call: TRBJ1-1; cdr3_nt: TGTGCCAGCAGTTCTCAGGGAAGCCCGGGCGCGGCTTTCTTT; cdr3_aa: CASSSQGSPGAAFF
d_call: TRBD1; clone_size: .; v_call: TRBV5-1; j_call: TRBJ1-1; cdr3_nt: TGCGCCAGCAGCCCCGGACAGGGAGTGGCTTTCTTT; cdr3_aa: CASSPGQGVAFF
d_call: TRBD1; clone_size: few; v_call: TRBV9; j_call: TRBJ1-6; cdr3_nt: TGTGCCAGCAGTCCTACAGGGGACCATAATTCACCCCTCCACTTT; cdr3_aa: CASSPTGDHNSPLHF
d_call: .; clone_size: few; v_call: TRBV10-3; j_call: TRBJ1-6; cdr3_nt: TGTGCCATCAGTGAGTCGGGGTTCCGGAATAATTCACCCCTCCACTTT; cdr3_aa: CAISESGFRNNSPLHF